This is a list of T cell receptor beta chains from one sample in a study of OX40 agonist ivuxolimab in advanced cancers. Produced via immunoSEQ multiplex PCR; TCRdb's table is partial and in-frame only. The sample shows about 62,000 clones, 80% to 90% of them seen only once. The sample in question was CD4+ or CD8+ T cells sorted from blood, obtained in a trial of the OX40 agonist ivuxolimab. The receptors were gathered from an adult with an advanced solid tumor such as melanoma, head and neck, liver or kidney cancer. CDR3s include the opening cysteine and the closing phenylalanine or tryptophan. D genes are given only for firm matches. Not every row has a clone size; where given, it reads once, few, many or a size class.

d_gene | len | abundance | j_gene | v_gene | CDR3aa | CDR3nt
NA | 14 | once | TRBJ2-5 | TRBV19 | CASSPLAGLKTQYF | TGTGCCAGTAGTCCCCTTGCGGGGTTAAAGACCCAGTACTTC
TRBD1 | 15 | NA | TRBJ2-7 | TRBV28 | CASSYGQGPFPEQYF | TGTGCCAGCAGTTATGGACAGGGACCATTCCCGGAGCAGTACTTC
NA | 13 | NA | TRBJ1-1 | TRBV28 | CASSGQSFHEAFF | TGTGCCAGCAGCGGACAGTCGTTCCATGAAGCTTTCTTT
NA | 15 | NA | TRBJ1-2 | TRBV5-1 | CASSPPLDGIHGYTF | TGCGCCAGCAGCCCCCCTTTGGACGGCATCCATGGCTACACCTTC
NA | 14 | NA | TRBJ1-2 | TRBV18 | CASSPDSGGYGYTF | TGTGCCAGCTCACCGGACAGTGGAGGCTATGGCTACACCTTC
NA | 15 | NA | TRBJ2-1 | TRBV7-9 | CASSLSGPSTSEQFF | TGTGCCAGCAGCTTAAGCGGCCCTTCTACTAGTGAGCAGTTCTTC
NA | 14 | NA | TRBJ1-2 | TRBV2 | CASSGQSPNYGYTF | TGTGCCAGCAGTGGACAGTCCCCTAACTATGGCTACACCTTC
NA | 13 | NA | TRBJ1-4 | TRBV19 | CASSIGTSPKLFF | TGTGCCAGTAGTATAGGGACGTCTCCCAAACTGTTTTTT
NA | 17 | NA | TRBJ1-3 | TRBV9 | CASSQRWGADTGNTIYF | TGTGCCAGCTCCCAAAGGTGGGGGGCTGATACTGGAAACACCATATATTTT
TRBD2 | 17 | NA | TRBJ2-1 | TRBV7-8 | CASSLMSRGAGDNEQFF | TGTGCCAGCAGCTTGATGTCGCGGGGGGCGGGAGACAATGAGCAGTTCTTC